The subject of this entry is one TCR beta chain. MiXCR was run by TCRdb on the RACE reads, yielding one entry per CDR3 protein. Counted here are approximately 100,000 distinct CDR3 sequences, more than 9.5% occurring once; the ten biggest clones make up approximately 4%. These data come from a study of human T cells and chemical hapten exposure. The time point here: patch test 1, 2 weeks after DPC sensitization. Treatment of the sample: therapeutic diphenylcyclopropenone sensitization with weekly scalp DPC. This CDR3 has 16 residues. Germline loops: CDR1 LGHDT, CDR2 YNNKEL (reference sequence). The junction had 8 bases not matched to a gene; V was cut back by 4 bases and J by 5 bases.

The receptor was isolated from a woman aged 40 to 50 with alopecia areata. Some clones in this sample may be carry-over from other donors' samples. The specimen was whole blood, collected in connection with sensitization to the hapten diphenylcyclopropenone (DPC). The genes are TRBV3-1 and TRBJ2-2; TRBD1 aligns across 9 bases. This CDR3 reads CASSRRGTGITGELFF. The CDR3, as DNA: TGTGCCAGCAGCCGTCGCGGGACAGGGATTACCGGGGAGCTGTTTTTT.